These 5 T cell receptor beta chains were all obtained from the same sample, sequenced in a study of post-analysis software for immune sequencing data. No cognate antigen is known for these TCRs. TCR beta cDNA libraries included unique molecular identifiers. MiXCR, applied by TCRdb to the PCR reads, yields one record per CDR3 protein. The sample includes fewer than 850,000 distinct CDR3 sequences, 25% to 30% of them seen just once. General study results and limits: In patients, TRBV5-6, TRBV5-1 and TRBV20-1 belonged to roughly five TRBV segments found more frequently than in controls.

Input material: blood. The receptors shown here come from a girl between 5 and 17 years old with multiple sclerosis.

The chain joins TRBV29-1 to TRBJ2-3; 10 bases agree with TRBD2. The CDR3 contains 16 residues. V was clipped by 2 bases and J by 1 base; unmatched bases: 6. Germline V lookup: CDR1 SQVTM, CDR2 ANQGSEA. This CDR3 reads CSVEFGTSARTDTQYF. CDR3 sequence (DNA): TGCAGCGTTGAATTTGGGACTAGCGCTCGCACAGATACGCAGTATTTT.

CDR3 bases: TGCAGTGCTAGGACTAGCGGGAGTCTGTTGGCAGATACGCAGTATTTT. It is translated as CSARTSGSLLADTQYF. The V call is TRBV20-1, the J call TRBJ2-3; TRBD2 matches 12 bases. After removal of 3 bases from V and 4 bases from J, the junction contained 8 bases not matched to a gene. The CDR3 is 16 amino acids. Germline V gives CDR1 DFQATT, CDR2 SNEGSKA (reference sequence).

CDR3 nucleotide sequence: TGTGCCAGCAGCCAAAGGGGACTAGCGGGACGCACAGATACGCAGTATTTT. Amino acid sequence: CASSQRGLAGRTDTQYF. The chain joins TRBV14 to TRBJ2-3; the match to TRBD2 covers 13 bases. The CDR3 sequence is 17 residues long. The V gene's germline CDR1 is SGHDN and CDR2 FVKESK. V trimming: 2 bases; J trimming: 1 base; junction bases outside the gene matches: 3.

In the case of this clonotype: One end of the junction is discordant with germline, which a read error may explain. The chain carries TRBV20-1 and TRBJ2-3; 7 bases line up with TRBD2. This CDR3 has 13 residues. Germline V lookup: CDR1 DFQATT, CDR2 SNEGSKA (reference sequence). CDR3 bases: TGCAGTTCTAGAACTAGCGGCACAGATACGCAGTATTTT. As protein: CSSRTSGTDTQYF.

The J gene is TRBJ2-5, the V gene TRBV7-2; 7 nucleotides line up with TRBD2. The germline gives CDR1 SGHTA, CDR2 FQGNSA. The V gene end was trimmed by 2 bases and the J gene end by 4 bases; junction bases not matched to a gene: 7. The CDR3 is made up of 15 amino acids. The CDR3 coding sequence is TGTGCCAGCAGCTTATTAGGCGGGGGAGGAGAGACCCAGTACTTC. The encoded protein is CASSLLGGGGETQYF.